A single T cell receptor (beta chain) is shown here with its context. These data are taken from a study of blood T cell repertoires in COVID-19. Study at large: Acute and convalescent COVID-19 samples came from the United States, Italy and Spain.

Profiling relied on immunoSEQ multiplex PCR, and the TCRdb table lists in-frame clones only, not all of them. Seen here are roughly 240,000 clones, 86% observed once, and the top ten hold approximately 2.1%. Germline-derived CDR1 and CDR2 are LNHDA and SQIVND (reference sequence). This CDR3 region has 15 residues. Deletions cut 3 bases from V and 3 bases from J, with 12 bases between. Those enrolled, adults aged roughly 18 to 95 years, came from some 25 US areas. Donors were grouped by their self-reported clinical history. Recovered participants had two consecutive negative NP/OP PCR tests, healthcare professional clearance, or symptom resolution.

The receptor was derived from a woman in her forties or fifties who had recovered from COVID-19. Source material: PBMCs or T cells enriched from blood (not recorded which). The chain joins TRBV19 to TRBJ1-5; D unclear. CDR3: CASSIWRDYNQPQHF. Here the CDR3 DNA reads TGTGCCAGTAGTATTTGGAGGGATTACAATCAGCCCCAGCATTTT.